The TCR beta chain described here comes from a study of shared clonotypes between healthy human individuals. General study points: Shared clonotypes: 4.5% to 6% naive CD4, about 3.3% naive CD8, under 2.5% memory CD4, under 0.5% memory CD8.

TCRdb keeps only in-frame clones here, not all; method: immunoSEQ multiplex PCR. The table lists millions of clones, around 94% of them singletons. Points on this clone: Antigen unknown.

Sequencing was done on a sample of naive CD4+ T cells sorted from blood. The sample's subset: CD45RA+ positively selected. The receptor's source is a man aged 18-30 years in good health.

Here the CDR3 reads CASSVLSGQGKEKLFF. The CDR3, as DNA: TGTGCCAGCAGCGTACTTTCGGGACAGGGGAAAGAAAAACTGTTTTTT. The chain recombines TRBV9 with TRBJ1-4; 10 bases align to TRBD1. Germline values: CDR1 SGDLS, CDR2 YYNGEE. Trimming at V came to 1 base and at J to 8 bases, leaving 8 bases not matched to a gene. The CDR3 extends over 16 amino acids.